This TCR beta chain was captured in a study of blood T cell repertoires in COVID-19 (dated by TCRdb to about 2020). With regard to the full study: Samples from collaborators originated in the United States, Italy and Spain and spanned both the acute and convalescent phases of COVID-19. Deeply sampled blood TCRbeta repertoires from subjects exposed to, actively infected with, or recovered from COVID-19 were included in the dataset. Nearly every sample came with metadata listing a de-identified subject ID, COVID-19 status, age in years and sex. HLA class I and class II types, where available, came from metadata supplied by the sample provider rather than from assay-based typing. The prospective study material was composed of cDNA or gDNA derived from T cells, B-cell-depleted T cells, or PBMCs. The samples were drawn from two sources: the first 160 participants of the ongoing ImmuneRACE study, and 950 to 1,500 subjects contributed by 6 global collaborators. A freely available public database, intended as a resource for researchers studying the immune response to SARS-CoV-2, is where the repertoires were released. Overall study outcomes, separate from this receptor: The amount of clinical and demographic metadata varied by source and participant and was provided uncurated.

About this clone: The target of this receptor is not known. Per-base qualities were not stored, and no clone one base away is much larger.

TCRbeta CDR3 regions were amplified from genomic DNA by means of the immunoSEQ Assay, a bias-controlled multiplex PCR. The study's own analysis went as follows. The number of nucleated cells in each sample was estimated from the amplification of reference gene primers within the assay. Sequence reads were collapsed and filtered to measure the absolute abundance of every unique TCRbeta CDR3 rearrangement. For each sample, productive Simpson clonality was calculated as the square root of Simpson's diversity index over productive rearrangements. In TCRdb, the immuneACCESS table is reduced to in-frame sequences with V and J assigned. These tables do not hold every clone; where another copy was compared, an unresolved V gene accounts for under half, and the others remain unexplained. V, J and clone size are taken as reported in that table, and D and trimming were inferred from the DNA itself. This sample comprises around 200,000 clones, 70% to 90% of them detected only once. Roughly 2.6% of the sample is in the top ten clones.

Based on the germline V gene, the CDR1 and CDR2 sequences are SGHTA and FQGNSA. The CDR3, from cysteine to phenylalanine, totals 15 residues. Only the CDR3 DNA stays, 45 bases, in frame from base 1. The trim is 1 base for V and 6 bases for J, with a gap of 10 bases between the germline ends. Whole blood was collected in K2EDTA tubes by collaborating institutions according to the institutions' own protocols. Collaborator samples were shipped for TCRbeta analysis as frozen whole blood, isolated PBMCs, or DNA extracted from either sample type. The sequence derives from a man aged 35-49 years with active or convalescent COVID-19. Sequenced material: peripheral blood. This receptor chain uses TRBV7-2 and TRBJ1-6; no confident D gene assignment can be made. The CDR3 region reads CASSLELGTNSPLHF. The nucleotide sequence is given as TGTGCCAGCAGCTTAGAGCTGGGCACTAATTCACCCCTCCACTTT.